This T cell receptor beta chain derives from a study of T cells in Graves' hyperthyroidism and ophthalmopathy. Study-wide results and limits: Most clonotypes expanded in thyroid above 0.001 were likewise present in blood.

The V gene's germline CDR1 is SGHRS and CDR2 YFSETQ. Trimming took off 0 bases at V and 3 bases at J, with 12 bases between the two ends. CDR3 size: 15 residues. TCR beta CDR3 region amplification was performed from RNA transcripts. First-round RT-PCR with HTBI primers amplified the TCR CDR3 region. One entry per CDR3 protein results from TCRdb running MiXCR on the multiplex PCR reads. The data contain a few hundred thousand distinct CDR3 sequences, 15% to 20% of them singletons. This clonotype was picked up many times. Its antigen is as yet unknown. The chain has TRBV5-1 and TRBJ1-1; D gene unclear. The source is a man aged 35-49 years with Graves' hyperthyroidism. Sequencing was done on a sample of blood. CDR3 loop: CASSLAMGGDTEAFF. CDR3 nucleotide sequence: TGCGCCAGCAGCTTGGCCATGGGTGGGGACACTGAAGCTTTCTTT.